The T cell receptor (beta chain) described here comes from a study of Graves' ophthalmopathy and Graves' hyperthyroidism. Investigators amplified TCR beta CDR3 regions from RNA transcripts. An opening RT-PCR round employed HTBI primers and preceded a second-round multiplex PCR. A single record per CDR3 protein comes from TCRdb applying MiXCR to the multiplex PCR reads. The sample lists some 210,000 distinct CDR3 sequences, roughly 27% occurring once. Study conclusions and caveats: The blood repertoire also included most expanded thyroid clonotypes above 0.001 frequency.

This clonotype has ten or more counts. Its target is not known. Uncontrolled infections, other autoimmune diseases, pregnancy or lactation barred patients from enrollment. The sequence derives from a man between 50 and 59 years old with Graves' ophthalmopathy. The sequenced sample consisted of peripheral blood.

Here the CDR3 DNA reads TGTGCCATCAGCACCGGGACAGGGTCAGGATACGAGCAGTACTTC. Amino acids: CAISTGTGSGYEQYF. The V and J genes are TRBV10-3 and TRBJ2-7; 9 bases align to TRBD1. CDR1 ENHRY and CDR2 SYGVKD come from the germline V gene. Trimming removed 6 bases from V and 4 bases from J; junction bases left unmatched: 10. This CDR3 comprises 15 residues.